The clone carrying this T cell receptor beta chain has only a few counts. The protocol was immunoSEQ multiplex PCR, while the TCRdb copy is restricted to in-frame clones and leaves out a portion. The sample includes about 40,000 clones, 91% of them seen just once. These data belong to a study of T cell changes during pregnancy in multiple sclerosis. The CDR3 extends over 13 amino acids. In germline, CDR1 is MNHNS, CDR2 SASEGT. Deletions cut 7 bases from V and 7 bases from J, with 14 bases between. The starting material was CD8+ T cells from peripheral blood mononuclear cells, obtained before pregnancy. The TCR comes from a female donor with multiple sclerosis, enrolled in a pregnancy study. This rearrangement joins TRBV6-1 to TRBJ2-4; tentatively, D is TRBD2 (5 bases). The CDR3 region has the DNA TGTGCCAGCACCCGAGGAGGCCCCAACATTCAGTACTTC. It codes for CASTRGGPNIQYF.